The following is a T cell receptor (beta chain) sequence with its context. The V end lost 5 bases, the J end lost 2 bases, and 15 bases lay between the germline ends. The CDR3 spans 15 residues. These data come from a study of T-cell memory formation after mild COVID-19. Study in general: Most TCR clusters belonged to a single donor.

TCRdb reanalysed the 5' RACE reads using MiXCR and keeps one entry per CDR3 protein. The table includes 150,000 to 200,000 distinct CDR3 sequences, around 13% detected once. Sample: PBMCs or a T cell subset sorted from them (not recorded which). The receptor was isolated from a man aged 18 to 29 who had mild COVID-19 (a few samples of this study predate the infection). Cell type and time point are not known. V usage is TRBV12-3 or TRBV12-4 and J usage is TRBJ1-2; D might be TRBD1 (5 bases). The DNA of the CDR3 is TGTGCCAGCAGTCCAACGGGGCAGGACAACTATGGCTACACCTTC. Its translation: CASSPTGQDNYGYTF.